This TCR beta chain was identified during a study of blood T cell repertoires in COVID-19 (dated by TCRdb to about 2020). Study-wide context: Collaborator samples came from the United States, Italy and Spain and covered acute and convalescent phases of COVID-19. The material from the prospective study consisted of cDNA or gDNA derived from T cells, B-cell-depleted T cells, or PBMCs. Subjects who had been exposed to COVID-19, were actively infected with it, or had recovered from it provided the deeply sampled blood TCRbeta repertoires that made up the dataset. The repertoires were made available in a free public database intended to serve as a resource for research on the immune response to SARS-CoV-2. Samples were obtained from the ongoing ImmuneRACE study (first 160 participants) and from 1,000 to 1,500 subjects provided by 6 global collaborators. The sample metadata nearly always contained a de-identified subject ID, COVID-19 status, age in years and sex. Where available, HLA class I and class II types were taken from metadata supplied by the sample provider and were not determined by assay-based typing. Summary of the overall study and its limitations: The amount of clinical and demographic metadata varied by source and participant and was provided uncurated.

TCRbeta CDR3 regions were amplified from genomic DNA using the immunoSEQ Assay, a bias-controlled multiplex PCR. Regarding the original processing steps: Within the assay, amplification of reference gene primers was used to estimate how many nucleated cells each sample contained. To quantify the absolute abundance of each unique TCRbeta CDR3 rearrangement, sequence reads were collapsed and filtered. Productive Simpson clonality was computed per sample as the square root of Simpson's diversity index over productive rearrangements. Imported from immuneACCESS, the table was reduced by TCRdb to in-frame sequences with V and J called. These copies leave out some clones; in studies compared against another copy, an unresolved V gene accounts for under half, and the cause of the remainder is not known. The V and J calls and the clone size are those of that table, but D and trimming were determined from the DNA. This sample holds a few hundred thousand clones; around 86% were observed only once. Of the sample, about 1.5% falls within the top ten clones.

Concerning this clone itself: Its antigen remains unidentified. Qualities for individual bases were not recorded, and no much larger clone is one base off.

Participants in the prospective study were aged roughly 18 to 89 years, lived in 24 United States geographic areas, and enrolled through a virtual design. In the prospective study, participants were assigned to cohorts based on the clinical history participants reported in a screening survey and a study questionnaire. For ImmuneRACE Cohort 3, a participant was defined as recovered based on two consecutive negative NP/OP PCR tests, clearance by a healthcare professional, or resolution of symptoms. Each participant in the prospective study had whole blood, serum and a nasopharyngeal or oropharyngeal swab collected by mobile phlebotomists. Prospective study participants could optionally give additional blood draws and questionnaires over a roughly two-month period. Prospective study blood samples were shipped either frozen or at room temperature before DNA extraction. The CDR3 sequence holds 14 residues, the cysteine and phenylalanine included. Of all the DNA, just the CDR3 is kept, 42 bases in frame from base 1. Taken from the germline V gene, the CDR1 and CDR2 loops are MDHEN and SYDVKM. At the junction V is shortened by 6 bases and J by 9 bases, with 15 bases in between.

Sequenced material: PBMCs or T cells enriched from blood (not recorded which). The receptor was derived from a woman between 50 and 59 years old who had recovered from COVID-19. The sequence is built from TRBV28 and TRBJ1-6; the best D guess is TRBD1, with 6 bases matching. The nucleotides read TGTGCCAGCAGCCTACAGGGTGTTGGTTCACCCCTCCACTTT. Translated, this gives CASSLQGVGSPLHF. Full variable domain (CDR3 extended with the reference TRBV28 and TRBJ1-6 proteins): DVKVTQSSRYLVKRTGEKVFLECVQDMDHENMFWYRQDPGLGLRLIYFSYDVKMKEKGDIPEGYSVSREKKERFSLILESASTNQTSMYLCASSLQGVGSPLHFGNGTRLTVT.